This T cell receptor (beta chain) is from a study of blood T cell repertoires in COVID-19. Study-level information: From T cells, B-cell-depleted T cells, or PBMCs came the material, which was cDNA or gDNA.

The CDR3 contains 16 residues. Trimming stripped 6 bases from V and 3 bases from J, with 17 bases between. CDR1 is KGHSH and CDR2 is LQKENI in the germline V gene. Repertoires were generated with immunoSEQ multiplex PCR, while TCRdb's copy carries only in-frame clones and drops some. The sample lists fewer than 25,000 clones; over 70% were seen once. This TCR came from a human donor with active COVID-19. The donor label of this sample is uncertain. This sequence joins TRBV18 and TRBJ1-4; D is perhaps TRBD1 (6 bases). Sequencing was done on a sample of peripheral blood. CDR3 sequence: CASSQLTGSANEKLFF. Written as DNA, the CDR3 is TGTGCCAGCTCTCAATTGACAGGTTCGGCTAATGAAAAACTGTTTTTT.